The 27 T cell receptor beta chains listed next were all sequenced from one sample in a study of T cell responses to AZD1222 COVID-19 vaccine. TCRdb keeps only in-frame clones here, not all; method: immunoSEQ multiplex PCR. The table lists 86,000 or so clones, about nine tenths of them singletons. The sample in question was peripheral blood, obtained 28 days after the second AZD1222 dose. These receptors were taken from an adult who received the AZD1222 COVID-19 vaccine.

The V call is TRBV7-9, the J call TRBJ2-2; the match to TRBD1 covers 9 bases. CDR1 SEHNR and CDR2 FQNEAQ come from the germline V gene (reference sequence). The CDR3 is 15 residues long. V lost 8 bases to trimming and J lost 4 bases; unmatched junction nucleotides: 8. The CDR3: CASFPGQGGTGELFF. Here the CDR3 DNA reads TGTGCCAGCTTTCCGGGACAGGGAGGCACCGGGGAGCTGTTTTTT. Filled out from reference TRBV7-9 and TRBJ2-2, the complete variable domain reads DTGVSQNPRHKITKRGQNVTFRCDPISEHNRLYWYRQTLGQGPEFLTYFQNEAQLEKSRLLSDRFSAERPKGSFSTLEIQRTEQGDSAMYLCASFPGQGGTGELFFGEGSRLTVL.

The J gene is TRBJ2-3, the V gene TRBV19; 11 nucleotides agree with TRBD2. The CDR3 has 15 amino acids. V gave up 9 bases and J gave up 0 bases; unmatched junction bases: 5. Looked up from germline, CDR1 is LNHDA and CDR2 is SQIVND (reference sequence). The CDR3 DNA reads TGTGCCAGGGGTAGCGGGAGGGCAAGCACAGATACGCAGTATTTT. Amino acid sequence: CARGSGRASTDTQYF.

This chain joins TRBV15 and TRBJ1-1, with a possible D match to TRBD1 (5 bases). Per the germline V gene, CDR1 is LNHNV and CDR2 is YYDKDF (reference sequence). Trimming cost V 8 bases and J 4 bases, with 14 bases left between them. The CDR3 totals 13 residues. The chain's CDR3 is CATRRLRGTEAFF. The CDR3 nucleotides are TGTGCCACCCGCCGGCTTAGGGGCACTGAAGCTTTCTTT.

The genes are TRBV28 and TRBJ1-5, with D possibly being TRBD1 (5 bases). This CDR3 is built from 14 residues. The V gene's germline CDR1 is MDHEN and CDR2 SYDVKM. The V gene lost 2 bases and the J gene lost 3 bases, with 8 bases spanning the gap. The CDR3, as DNA: TGTGCCAGCAGTTTAGGGGGTCCCAATCAGCCCCAGCATTTT. Translating gives CASSLGGPNQPQHF.

The chain employs TRBV2 and TRBJ1-1; TRBD1 aligns across 8 bases. Germline V lookup: CDR1 SNHLY, CDR2 FYNNEI. The V segment lost 4 bases and the J segment 7 bases; nucleotides outside the gene matches: 5. The length of the CDR3 is 13 residues. The CDR3 bases are TGTGCCAGCAGTGCGGACAGGGAGGTTGAAGCTTTCTTT. Residues: CASSADREVEAFF.

V gene TRBV3-1 (or the pseudogene TRBV3-2) combines with J gene TRBJ2-2, with 8 nucleotides matching TRBD2. Trimming cost V 3 bases and J 1 base; bases outside gene matches: 7. Germline CDR1 reads LGHDT; CDR2 reads YNNKEL (reference sequence). The CDR3 is made up of 17 amino acids. The CDR3 protein is CASSQGSGLGNTGELFF. Written as DNA, the CDR3 is TGTGCCAGCAGCCAGGGTTCGGGACTAGGGAACACCGGGGAGCTGTTTTTT.

This clone has only one observation. The CDR3 sequence is CASSPVRTDSVTF. Written as DNA, the CDR3 is TGTGCCAGCAGCCCCGTTAGGACAGATTCAGTCACCTTC. V gene TRBV4-2 combines with J gene TRBJ1-2; D might be TRBD1 (6 bases). CDR3 length equals 13 residues. Germline CDR1 is LGHNA and CDR2 is YNFKEQ. Trimming pared 4 bases from V and 13 bases from J, leaving 19 bases between.

This sequence joins TRBV5-1 and TRBJ1-4, with TRBD1 as a possible D gene (5 bases). There are 16 residues in the CDR3. CDR1 and CDR2 from the germline V gene are SGHRS and YFSETQ. The V gene lost 0 bases and the J gene lost 3 bases, with 12 bases spanning the gap. The chain's CDR3 is CASSLGRGSANEKLFF. As DNA, the CDR3 is TGCGCCAGCAGCTTGGGACGGGGCAGCGCTAATGAAAAACTGTTTTTT.

This clone was detected a few times. The chain combines TRBV14 with TRBJ2-3; D is possibly TRBD2 (5 bases). The CDR3 spans 14 residues. CDR1 and CDR2 from the germline V gene are SGHDN and FVKESK. V was shortened by 6 bases and J by 5 bases, with 15 bases between the two germline ends. CDR3: CASRLMVEGDTQYF. In DNA, the CDR3 is TGTGCCAGCAGGCTTATGGTAGAGGGAGATACGCAGTATTTT.

The chain employs TRBV7-2 and TRBJ1-1; tentatively, D is TRBD1 (6 bases). Germline V gene lookup returns CDR1 SGHTA and CDR2 FQGNSA. Trimming left V 5 bases short and J 1 base short, with 11 bases between. The CDR3 runs 14 residues. CDR3: CASSPGAANTEAFF. CDR3 nucleotides: TGTGCCAGCAGCCCAGGGGCGGCGAACACTGAAGCTTTCTTT.

Concerning this clone: A read error may account for a junction end that differs from germline. This chain links TRBV12-3 or TRBV12-4 with TRBJ1-1; D not resolved. The CDR3 has 12 residues. CDR3 in DNA: TGTGCCAGCACCTTAAGGGCAGGACCCTTCTCTTTT. Protein: CASTLRAGPFSF.

This chain joins TRBV30 and TRBJ2-7, with no clear D. V was clipped by 0 bases and J by 6 bases, with 9 bases between them. There are 12 residues in the CDR3. Germline assignment: CDR1 GTSNPN and CDR2 SVGIG (reference sequence). In DNA, the CDR3 is TGTGCCTGGAGTGTAGGCCCCCTCGAGCAGTACTTC. This translates into CAWSVGPLEQYF.

The chain employs TRBV5-1 and TRBJ1-1, with 8 bases lining up with TRBD1. The CDR3 length is 16 residues. Germline V gene lookup returns CDR1 SGHRS and CDR2 YFSETQ. Trimming at V came to 2 bases and at J to 1 base, leaving 7 bases not matched to a gene. CDR3 sequence reads: CASSFKQGVANTEAFF. CDR3 in DNA: TGCGCCAGCAGCTTCAAACAGGGGGTGGCGAACACTGAAGCTTTCTTT.

The V gene is TRBV4-1, the J gene TRBJ1-1, with D uncertain. V shed 4 bases and J shed 1 base, with 10 bases lying between them. The CDR3 contains 14 residues. Looked up from germline, CDR1 is MGHRA and CDR2 is YSYEKL. CDR3 DNA sequence: TGCGCCAGCAGCCTGACGAGGGCGAACACTGAAGCTTTCTTT. Encoded protein: CASSLTRANTEAFF.

The V gene is TRBV21-1, the J gene TRBJ2-3; the tabulated D call, TRBD2, remains unverified against the DNA. TRBV21-1 is a pseudogene segment. This CDR3 region has 16 residues. CDR3 region: CASSPAEASSTDTQYF. As DNA, the CDR3 is TGTGCCAGCAGTCCCGCGGAGGCATCTAGCACAGATACGCAGTATTTT.

CDR3 in DNA: TGTGCCAGCAGCTCCCCTCAGGGTTTCACCGGGGAGCTGTTTTTT. Translation: CASSSPQGFTGELFF. V is TRBV5-4 and J is TRBJ2-2, with D possibly matching TRBD1 (5 bases). This CDR3 has 15 amino acids. Germline lookup yields CDR1 SGHNT and CDR2 YYREEE (reference sequence). V dropped 3 bases and J dropped 4 bases, with 13 bases sitting between them. The full variable domain, with the rest looked up from reference TRBV5-4 and TRBJ2-2, is ETGVTQSPTHLIKTRGQQVTLRCSSQSGHNTVSWYQQALGQGPQFIFQYYREEENGRGNFPPRFSGLQFPNYSSELNVNALELDDSALYLCASSSPQGFTGELFFGEGSRLTVL.

The chain links TRBV4-1 to TRBJ2-1; 11 positions match TRBD2. This CDR3 region has 19 residues. The germline gives CDR1 MGHRA, CDR2 YSYEKL. The junction had 8 bases not matched to a gene; V was cut back by 1 base and J by 0 bases. For the CDR3, the DNA is TGCGCCAGCAGCCAAGCGGTAGCGGGAGGGTCGAGCTCCTACAATGAGCAGTTCTTC. Protein sequence: CASSQAVAGGSSSYNEQFF.

This chain links TRBV2 with TRBJ2-7; weak D call: TRBD2 (6 bases). This CDR3 spans 14 amino acids. CDR1 is SNHLY, CDR2 FYNNEI, per germline. The V and J ends lost 2 bases and 9 bases respectively, with 17 bases between them. The DNA for the CDR3 is TGTGCCAGCAGTGAAACAGGAGGGGTACGAGGGCAGTACTTC. Its translation: CASSETGGVRGQYF.

This clone was recorded a few times. The CDR3 here is CASRMDSYEQYF. The CDR3 region has the DNA TGTGCCAGCAGGATGGACAGCTACGAGCAGTACTTC. This rearrangement joins TRBV2 to TRBJ2-7; TRBD1 is a possible D gene (6 bases). In germline, CDR1 is SNHLY, CDR2 FYNNEI. V was shortened by 6 bases and J by 3 bases, with 9 bases between the two germline ends. This CDR3 spans 12 amino acids.

The chain employs TRBV2 and TRBJ2-7, with unresolved D. V dropped 6 bases and J dropped 0 bases, with 15 bases sitting between them. The CDR3 sequence is 15 residues long. CDR1 is SNHLY and CDR2 is FYNNEI in the germline V gene. The CDR3 loop is CASSVRRTSSYEQYF. CDR3 nucleotides: TGTGCCAGCAGCGTGCGACGGACGAGCTCCTACGAGCAGTACTTC.

In this sample, this clone turned up a few times. The J gene is TRBJ2-7, the V gene TRBV20-1, with TRBD2 matching 7 bases. V lost 3 bases to trimming and J lost 6 bases; unmatched junction nucleotides: 8. CDR3 length equals 13 residues. Germline CDR1 is DFQATT and CDR2 is SNEGSKA (reference sequence). CDR3 bases: TGCAGTGCTAGTGCGGGAGAGAGGATCGAGCAGTACTTC. This gives the protein CSASAGERIEQYF.

V and J are TRBV5-1 and TRBJ1-2; a possible D gene is TRBD1 (6 bases). The CDR3 has 16 amino acids. Germline loops: CDR1 SGHRS, CDR2 YFSETQ. V dropped 1 base and J dropped 6 bases, with 19 bases sitting between them. CDR3 DNA: TGCGCCAGCAGCTTGATGTCGTCCAGGGGAGTCCATGGCTACACCTTC. Translating gives CASSLMSSRGVHGYTF.

This chain connects TRBV11-1 to TRBJ2-2, with a possible D match to TRBD1 (6 bases). Per germline, CDR1 SGHAT and CDR2 FQDESV (reference sequence). Between the trimmed V and J ends, which lost 4 bases and 6 bases, there was a span of 15 bases. CDR3 size: 15 residues. In DNA, the CDR3 is TGTGCCAGCAGCTCCCTGAGAAGACAGGCCGGGGAGCTGTTTTTT. Its protein product is CASSSLRRQAGELFF. Using reference TRBV11-1 and TRBJ2-2 for the parts outside the CDR3, the full variable domain is EAEVAQSPRYKITEKSQAVAFWCDPISGHATLYWYRQILGQGPELLVQFQDESVVDDSQLPKDRFSAERLKGVDSTLKIQPAELGDSAMYLCASSSLRRQAGELFFGEGSRLTVL.

The CDR3 spells CASSSQPRQSEAFF. DNA for the CDR3: TGTGCCAGCAGCTCCCAGCCCCGACAGTCTGAAGCTTTCTTT. This sequence joins TRBV7-3 and TRBJ1-1; a possible D gene is TRBD1 (5 bases). There are 14 residues in the CDR3. Trimming took 4 bases from V and 6 from J, leaving 15 bases between them. From germline, CDR1 is SGHTA and CDR2 FQGTGA.

The rearrangement links TRBV7-9 to TRBJ1-2; maybe TRBD1 (5 bases). Germline-derived CDR1 and CDR2 are SEHNR and FQNEAQ (reference sequence). This CDR3 region has 13 residues. Trimming pared 5 bases from V and 3 bases from J, leaving 10 bases between. As DNA, the CDR3 is TGTGCCAGCAGCACCCCAGGGCACTATGGCTACACCTTC. This sequence encodes CASSTPGHYGYTF.

The J gene is TRBJ1-2, the V gene TRBV5-6, with 10 bases lining up with TRBD1. Germline assignment: CDR1 SGHDT and CDR2 YYEEEE. V gave up 4 bases and J gave up 7 bases; unmatched junction bases: 10. The CDR3 contains 15 residues. The CDR3 loop reads CASSGRDRGIGGYTF. The CDR3 nucleotides read TGTGCCAGCAGCGGCCGGGACAGGGGCATCGGTGGCTACACCTTC.

The table lists this clone with a count of one. The J gene is TRBJ1-2, the V gene TRBV6-5, with D hard to call. The CDR3 contains 12 residues. Looked up from germline, CDR1 is MNHEY and CDR2 is SVGAGI. Trimming removed 10 bases from V and 2 bases from J, with 11 bases in between. The CDR3 protein is CATSVLNYGYTF. The DNA for the CDR3 is TGTGCCACCTCGGTTCTGAACTATGGCTACACCTTC.